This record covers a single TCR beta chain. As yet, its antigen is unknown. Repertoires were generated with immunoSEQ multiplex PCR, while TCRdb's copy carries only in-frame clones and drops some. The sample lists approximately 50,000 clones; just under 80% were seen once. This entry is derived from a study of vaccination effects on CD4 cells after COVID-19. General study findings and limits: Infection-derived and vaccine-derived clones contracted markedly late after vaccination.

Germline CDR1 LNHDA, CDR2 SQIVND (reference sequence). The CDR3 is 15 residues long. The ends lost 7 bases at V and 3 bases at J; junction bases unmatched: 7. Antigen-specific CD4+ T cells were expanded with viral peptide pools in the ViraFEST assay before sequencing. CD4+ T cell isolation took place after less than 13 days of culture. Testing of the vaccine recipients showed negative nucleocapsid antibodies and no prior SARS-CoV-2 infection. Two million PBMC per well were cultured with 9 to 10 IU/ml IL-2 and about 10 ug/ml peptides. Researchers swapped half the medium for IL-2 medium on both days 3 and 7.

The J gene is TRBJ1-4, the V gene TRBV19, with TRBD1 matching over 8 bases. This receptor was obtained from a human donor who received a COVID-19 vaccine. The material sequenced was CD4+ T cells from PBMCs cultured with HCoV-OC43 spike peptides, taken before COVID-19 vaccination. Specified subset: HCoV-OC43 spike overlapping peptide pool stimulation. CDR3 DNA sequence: TGTGCCAGTAACAACCCGGGACAGGCTAATGAAAAACTGTTTTTT. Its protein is CASNNPGQANEKLFF.